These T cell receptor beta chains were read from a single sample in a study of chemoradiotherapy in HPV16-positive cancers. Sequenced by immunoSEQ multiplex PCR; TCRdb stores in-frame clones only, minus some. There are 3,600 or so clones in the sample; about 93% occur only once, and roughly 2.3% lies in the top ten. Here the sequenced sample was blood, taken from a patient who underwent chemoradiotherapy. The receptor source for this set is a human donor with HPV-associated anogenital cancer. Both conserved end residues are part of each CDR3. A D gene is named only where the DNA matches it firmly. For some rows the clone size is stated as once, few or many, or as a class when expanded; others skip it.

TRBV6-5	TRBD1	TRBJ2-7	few	TGTGCCAGCAGTTACCGCAGGGACAGCTCCTACGAGCAGTACTTC	CASSYRRDSSYEQYF
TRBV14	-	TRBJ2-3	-	TGTGCCAGCAGCCAAGATCTGGTCAAAAATACGCAGTATTTT	CASSQDLVKNTQYF
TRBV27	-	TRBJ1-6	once	TGTGCCAGCAGTTTAGGGACACTTTCACCCCTCCACTTT	CASSLGTLSPLHF
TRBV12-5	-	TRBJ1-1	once	TGTGCTAGTGCCAAGGCTTGGGCGCGGGACACTGAAGCTTTCTTT	CASAKAWARDTEAFF
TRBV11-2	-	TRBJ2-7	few	TGTGCCAGCAGCTTCACCTTTGGGGGGAAGAAGACCTACGAGCAGTACTTC	CASSFTFGGKKTYEQYF
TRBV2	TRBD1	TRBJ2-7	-	TGTGCCAGCAACAGCAGGGGGCGCGACGAGCAGTACTTC	CASNSRGRDEQYF
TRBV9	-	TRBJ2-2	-	TGTGCCAGCAGCGTAGGGGGGTCCGGGGAGCTGTTTTTT	CASSVGGSGELFF
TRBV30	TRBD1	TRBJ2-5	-	TGTGCCCTATGGGACAGGGACTACGAGACCCAGTACTTC	CALWDRDYETQYF
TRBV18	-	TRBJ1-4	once	TGTGCCAGCTCACCATCCCAAAATGAAAAACTGTTTTTT	CASSPSQNEKLFF
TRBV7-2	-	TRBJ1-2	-	TGTGCCAGCTGGCGAAATAATTACTATGGCTACACCTTC	CASWRNNYYGYTF
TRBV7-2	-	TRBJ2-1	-	TGTGCCAGCAGCCAAAACTACAATGAGCAGTTCTTC	CASSQNYNEQFF
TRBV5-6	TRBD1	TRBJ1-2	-	TGTGCCAGCAGCCATGCGGGACAGGGGCTCTACACCTTC	CASSHAGQGLYTF
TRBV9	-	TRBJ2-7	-	TGTGCCAGCAGCGTAGGTGGCACTACCCCCTACGAGCAGTACTTC	CASSVGGTTPYEQYF
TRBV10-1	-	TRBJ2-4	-	TGCGCCAGCACCAAAGCCCAACATGGCCGGGACCGTGGGGACATTCAGTACTTC	CASTKAQHGRDRGDIQYF
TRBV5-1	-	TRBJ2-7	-	TGCGCCAGCAGCTTGGCCATGGCAACCGCGCCCCCCGGCGAGCAGTACTTC	CASSLAMATAPPGEQYF
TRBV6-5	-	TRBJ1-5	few	TGTGCCAGCAGTTCCTCTCACACCAATCAGCCCCAGCATTTT	CASSSSHTNQPQHF
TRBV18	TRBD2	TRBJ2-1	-	TGTGCCAGCTCACCGGGACTAGCGGGGGGAAATGAGCAGTTCTTC	CASSPGLAGGNEQFF
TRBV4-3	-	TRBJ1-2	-	TGCGCCAGCAGCCAAGAAGGGGGTTCGTATGGCTACACCTTC	CASSQEGGSYGYTF
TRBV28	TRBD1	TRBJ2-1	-	TGTGCCAGCAGTCCGTCCACTCTCGGACAGGGACACAATGAGCAGTTCTTC	CASSPSTLGQGHNEQFF
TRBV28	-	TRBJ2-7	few	TGTGCCACCGAACCGACAGGGACTCGCCACGAGCAGTACTTC	CATEPTGTRHEQYF
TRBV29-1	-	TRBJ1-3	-	TGCAGCGTTGTAGGGGGGTCTGGAAACACCATATATTTT	CSVVGGSGNTIYF
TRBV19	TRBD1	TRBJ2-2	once	TGTGCCAGTACCCGGGACAGGGAAAGAACCGGGGAGCTGTTTTTT	CASTRDRERTGELFF
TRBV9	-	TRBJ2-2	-	TGTGCCAGCAGTTATAGTGAGAGAGCCGGGGAGCTGTTTTTT	CASSYSERAGELFF
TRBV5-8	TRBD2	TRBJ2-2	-	TGTGGTAGCGGGAGAGTCGCCGGGGAGCTGTTTTTT	CGSGRVAGELFF
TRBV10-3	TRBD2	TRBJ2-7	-	TGTGCCATCAGTGGTTGGACTAGCGGGACCCTCACCTACGAGCAGTACTTC	CAISGWTSGTLTYEQYF
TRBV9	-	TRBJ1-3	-	TGTGCCAGCAGCAAGGAAAGTATTTGGGGAAACACCATATATTTT	CASSKESIWGNTIYF
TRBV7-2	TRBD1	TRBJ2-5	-	TGTGCCAGCAGGGGACAGGGCCCGTGGGGGACCCAGTACTTC	CASRGQGPWGTQYF
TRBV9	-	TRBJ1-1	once	TGTGCCAGCAGCTCCACGGGGGGGGGATCGGCTTTCTTT	CASSSTGGGSAFF
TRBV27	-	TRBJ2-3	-	TGTGCCAGCAGCCGTCGCACAGATACGCAGTATTTT	CASSRRTDTQYF
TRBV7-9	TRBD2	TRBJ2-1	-	TGTGCCAGCAGCTCTAGCGGGAGGCACTACAATGAGCAGTTCTTC	CASSSSGRHYNEQFF
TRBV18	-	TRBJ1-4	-	TGTGCCAGCTCACCACCGGGGGTCGAACTTGCAGCTAATGAAAAACTGTTTTTT	CASSPPGVELAANEKLFF
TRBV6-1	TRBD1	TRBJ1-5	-	TGTGCCTGCCGAGTAACAGGGGGCATTTATCAGCCCCAGCATTTT	CACRVTGGIYQPQHF
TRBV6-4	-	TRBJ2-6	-	TGTGCCAGCAGAGGGGATACAGGGGCCAACGTCCTGACTTTC	CASRGDTGANVLTF
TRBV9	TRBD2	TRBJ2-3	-	TGTGCCAGCAGCGCCGGACTAGCGGGGGCAGATACGCAGTATTTT	CASSAGLAGADTQYF
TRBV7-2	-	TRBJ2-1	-	TGTACCAGCAGCTTAGAAGTATTTACCTCCTACAATGAGCAGTTCTTC	CTSSLEVFTSYNEQFF
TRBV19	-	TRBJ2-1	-	TGTGCCAGTAGTATTAGGGCCCAGGTGAGCAATGAGCAGTTCTTC	CASSIRAQVSNEQFF
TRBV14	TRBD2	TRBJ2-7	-	TGTGCCAGCAGCCAAGTACTAGCGTCTGCCTCCTACGAGCAGTACTTC	CASSQVLASASYEQYF
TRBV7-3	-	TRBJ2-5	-	TGTGCCAGCAGCTTAACCCAACTGGAGACCCAGTACTTC	CASSLTQLETQYF
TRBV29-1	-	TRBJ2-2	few	TGCAGCGTTGAGTCTGGGGAGCTGTTTTTT	CSVESGELFF
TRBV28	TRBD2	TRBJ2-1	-	TGTGCCAGCAGTTTATTCCGGACTAGCGCTAAGAGGATGCAGTTCTTC	CASSLFRTSAKRMQFF
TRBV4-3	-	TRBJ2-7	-	TGCGCCAGCAGCCAAGAACGGTTCCAAAACTACGAGCAGTACTTC	CASSQERFQNYEQYF
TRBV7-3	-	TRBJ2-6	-	TGTGCCAGCAGTGCCTCTGGGGCCAACGTCCTGACTTTC	CASSASGANVLTF
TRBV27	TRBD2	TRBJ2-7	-	TGTGCCAGCAGAATAGGGACTAGCGGGAGCTACGAGCAGTACTTC	CASRIGTSGSYEQYF
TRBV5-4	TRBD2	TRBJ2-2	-	TGTGCCAGCAGCTTGGCCCCTAGCGGGGGGGCCGGGGAGCTGTTTTTT	CASSLAPSGGAGELFF
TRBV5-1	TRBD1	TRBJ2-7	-	TGCGCCAGCAGCTTGGTGGACAGGGGCGGCTCCTACGAGCAGTACTTC	CASSLVDRGGSYEQYF